This T cell receptor beta chain was sequenced for a study of metastatic and nonmetastatic thyroid tumors. Study-level background: The authors compared repertoires across blood and tumor or nodule tissue from malignant and benign thyroid patients.

Patients had received no treatment of any kind before thyroid surgery. Per the original methods: Clinicopathological groups of papillary thyroid cancer showed CDR3 differences that were used to build a distant-metastasis classifier. MiXCR reprocessed the PCR reads for TCRdb. TCRdb, not the authors, supplied the V and J calls. The repertoire holds around 17,000 clones, with roughly a fifth as singletons. The CDR3 has 18 residues. Germline CDR1 and CDR2: SGHKS and YYEKEE (reference sequence). J was trimmed by 3 bases and V by 4 bases; bases with no gene match: 12. Study-level points and caveats: In both blood and tumor samples, TCR beta diversity was reported significantly higher for malignant than benign nodules.

Note on this clone: The target antigen is unknown.

The sequence was obtained from a female donor with papillary thyroid cancer or a benign thyroid nodule (not recorded which). Some clones in this sample may be carry-over from other donors' samples. This chain connects TRBV5-5 to TRBJ1-4, with 10 nucleotides matching TRBD1. Sequencing input: adjacent normal tissue. In DNA, the CDR3 is TGTGCCAGCAGCACCGGACAGGGGGGGCCCTCCTCTAATGAAAAACTGTTTTTT. It codes for CASSTGQGGPSSNEKLFF. The full variable domain, rest sourced from reference TRBV5-5 and TRBJ1-4, is DAGVTQSPTHLIKTRGQQVTLRCSPISGHKSVSWYQQVLGQGPQFIFQYYEKEERGRGNFPDRFSARQFPNYSSELNVNALLLGDSALYLCASSTGQGGPSSNEKLFFGSGTQLSVL.